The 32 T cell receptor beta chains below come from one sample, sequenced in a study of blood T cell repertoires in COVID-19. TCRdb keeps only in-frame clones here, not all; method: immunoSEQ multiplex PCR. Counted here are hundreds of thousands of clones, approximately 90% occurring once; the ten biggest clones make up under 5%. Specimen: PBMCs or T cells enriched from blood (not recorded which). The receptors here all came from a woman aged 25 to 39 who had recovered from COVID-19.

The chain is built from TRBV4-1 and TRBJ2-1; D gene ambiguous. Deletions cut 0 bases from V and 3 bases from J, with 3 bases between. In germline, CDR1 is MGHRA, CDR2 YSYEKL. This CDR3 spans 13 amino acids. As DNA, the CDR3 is TGCGCCAGCAGCCAAGACGGCTACAATGAGCAGTTCTTC. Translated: CASSQDGYNEQFF.

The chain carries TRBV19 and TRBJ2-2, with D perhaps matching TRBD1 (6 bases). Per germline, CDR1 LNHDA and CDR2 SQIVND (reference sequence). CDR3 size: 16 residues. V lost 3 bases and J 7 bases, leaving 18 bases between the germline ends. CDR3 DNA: TGTGCCAGTAGTATCGGATTTAGTGGGGGCCACGGGGAGCTGTTTTTT. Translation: CASSIGFSGGHGELFF.

The CDR3 loop reads CASSVGLAGVYEQYF. The DNA for the CDR3 is TGTGCCAGCAGCGTGGGACTAGCGGGAGTCTACGAGCAGTACTTC. The chain combines TRBV5-4 with TRBJ2-7; 14 bases agree with TRBD2. V gave up 4 bases and J gave up 3 bases; unmatched junction bases: 3. The germline gives CDR1 SGHNT, CDR2 YYREEE (reference sequence). CDR3 size: 15 residues. Variable domain in full (rest from reference TRBV5-4 and TRBJ2-7): ETGVTQSPTHLIKTRGQQVTLRCSSQSGHNTVSWYQQALGQGPQFIFQYYREEENGRGNFPPRFSGLQFPNYSSELNVNALELDDSALYLCASSVGLAGVYEQYFGPGTRLTVT.

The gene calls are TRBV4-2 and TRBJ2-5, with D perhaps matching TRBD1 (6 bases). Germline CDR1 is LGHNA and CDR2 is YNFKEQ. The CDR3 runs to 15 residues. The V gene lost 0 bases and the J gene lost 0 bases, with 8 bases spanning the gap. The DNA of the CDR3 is TGTGCCAGCAGCCAAGATAGGGGGTACCAAGAGACCCAGTACTTC. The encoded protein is CASSQDRGYQETQYF.

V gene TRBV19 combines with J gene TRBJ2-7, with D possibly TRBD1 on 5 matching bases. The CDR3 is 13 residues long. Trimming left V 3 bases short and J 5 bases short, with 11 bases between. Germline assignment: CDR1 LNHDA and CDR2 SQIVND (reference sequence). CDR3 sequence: CASSMGRVDEQYF. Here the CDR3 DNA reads TGTGCCAGTAGTATGGGCAGGGTCGACGAGCAGTACTTC.

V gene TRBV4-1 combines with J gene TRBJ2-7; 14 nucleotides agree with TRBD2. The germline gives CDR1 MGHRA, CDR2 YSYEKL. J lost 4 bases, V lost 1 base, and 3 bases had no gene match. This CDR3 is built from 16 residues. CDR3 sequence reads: CASSQAGTSGRYEQYF. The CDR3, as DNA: TGCGCCAGCAGCCAAGCCGGGACTAGCGGGAGATACGAGCAGTACTTC.

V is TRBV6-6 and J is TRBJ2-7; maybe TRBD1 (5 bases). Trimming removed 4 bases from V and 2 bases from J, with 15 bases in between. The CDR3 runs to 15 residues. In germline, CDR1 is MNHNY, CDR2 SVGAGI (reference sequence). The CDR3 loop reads CASSLKRTPTYEQYF. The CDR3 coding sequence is TGTGCCAGCAGTTTGAAAAGGACACCGACCTACGAGCAGTACTTC.

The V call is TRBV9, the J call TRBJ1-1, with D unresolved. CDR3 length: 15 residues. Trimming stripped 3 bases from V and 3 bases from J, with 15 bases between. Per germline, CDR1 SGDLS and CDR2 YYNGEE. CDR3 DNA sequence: TGTGCCAGCAGCGATAACGAGTGGGAGGACACTGAAGCTTTCTTT. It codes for CASSDNEWEDTEAFF.

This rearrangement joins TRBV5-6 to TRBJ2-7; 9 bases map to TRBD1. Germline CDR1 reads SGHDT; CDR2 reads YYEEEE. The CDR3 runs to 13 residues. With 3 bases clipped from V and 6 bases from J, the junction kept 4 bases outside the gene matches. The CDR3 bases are TGTGCCAGCAGCTACCACAGGGGGCGCGAGCAGTACTTC. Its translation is CASSYHRGREQYF.

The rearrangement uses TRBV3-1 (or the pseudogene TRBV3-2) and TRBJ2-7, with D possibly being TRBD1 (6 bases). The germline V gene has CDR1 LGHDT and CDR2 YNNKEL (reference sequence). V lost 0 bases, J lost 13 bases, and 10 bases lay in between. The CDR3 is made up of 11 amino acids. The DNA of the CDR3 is TGTGCCAGCAGCCAAGACTTAGGGGGTTACTTC. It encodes CASSQDLGGYF.

The CDR3 nucleotides are TGTGCCAGCAGTTTAGGGTCCAGGACTTGGACTGAAGCTTTCTTT. It is translated as CASSLGSRTWTEAFF. The chain couples TRBV28 to TRBJ1-1; D not resolved. Per germline, CDR1 MDHEN and CDR2 SYDVKM. Trimming removed 2 bases from V and 5 bases from J, with 15 bases in between. The CDR3 runs to 15 residues.

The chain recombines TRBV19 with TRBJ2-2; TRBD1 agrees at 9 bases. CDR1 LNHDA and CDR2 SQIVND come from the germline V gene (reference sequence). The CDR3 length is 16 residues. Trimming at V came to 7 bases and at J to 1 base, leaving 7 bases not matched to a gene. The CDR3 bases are TGTGCCAGTATAACAACAGGGGGCCAGAACACCGGGGAGCTGTTTTTT. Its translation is CASITTGGQNTGELFF.

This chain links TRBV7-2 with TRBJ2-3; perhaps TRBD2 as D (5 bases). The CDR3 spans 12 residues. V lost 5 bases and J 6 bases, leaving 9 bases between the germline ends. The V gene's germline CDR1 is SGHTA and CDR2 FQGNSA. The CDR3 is CASSGLGDTQYF. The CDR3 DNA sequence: TGTGCCAGCAGCGGACTCGGGGATACGCAGTATTTT.

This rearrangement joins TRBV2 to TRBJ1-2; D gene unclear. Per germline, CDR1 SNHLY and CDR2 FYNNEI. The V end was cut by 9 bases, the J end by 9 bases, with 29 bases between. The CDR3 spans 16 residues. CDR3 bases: TGTGCCAGACTTACATTCGCGCAGTTTATGACTAAGAGCTACACCTTC. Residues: CARLTFAQFMTKSYTF.

The CDR3 DNA follows: TGTGCCAGCAGCTTACGGGGGACTAGCGGGTGGAATGAGCAGTTCTTC. This codes for CASSLRGTSGWNEQFF. The chain has TRBV7-6 and TRBJ2-1, with TRBD2 matching 12 bases. Germline V gene lookup returns CDR1 SGHVS and CDR2 FNYEAQ. This CDR3 spans 16 amino acids. J gave up 7 bases and V 2 bases, and 6 bases lay outside the gene matches.

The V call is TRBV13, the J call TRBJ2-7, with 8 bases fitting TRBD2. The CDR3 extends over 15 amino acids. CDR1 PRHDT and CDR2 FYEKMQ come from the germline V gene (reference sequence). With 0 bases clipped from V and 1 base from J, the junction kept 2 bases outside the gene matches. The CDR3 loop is CASSLGGRASYEQYF. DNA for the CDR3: TGTGCCAGCAGCTTAGGCGGGAGGGCTTCCTACGAGCAGTACTTC.

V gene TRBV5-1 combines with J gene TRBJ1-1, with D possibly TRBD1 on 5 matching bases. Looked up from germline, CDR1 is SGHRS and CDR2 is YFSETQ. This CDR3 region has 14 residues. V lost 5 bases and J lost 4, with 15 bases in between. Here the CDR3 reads CASSWGSGVTEAFF. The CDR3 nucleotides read TGCGCCAGCAGTTGGGGCAGTGGCGTCACTGAAGCTTTCTTT.

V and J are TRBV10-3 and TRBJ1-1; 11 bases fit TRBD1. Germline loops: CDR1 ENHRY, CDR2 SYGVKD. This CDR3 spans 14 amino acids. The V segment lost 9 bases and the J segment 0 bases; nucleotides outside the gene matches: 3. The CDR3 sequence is CAMGTGGVNTEAFF. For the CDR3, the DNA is TGTGCCATGGGGACAGGGGGAGTGAACACTGAAGCTTTCTTT.

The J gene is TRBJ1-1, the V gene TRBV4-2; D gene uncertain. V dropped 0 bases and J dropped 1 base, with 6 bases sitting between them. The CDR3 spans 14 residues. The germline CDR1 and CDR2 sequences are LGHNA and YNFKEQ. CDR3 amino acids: CASSQDGPNTEAFF. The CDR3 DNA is TGTGCCAGCAGCCAAGATGGGCCGAACACTGAAGCTTTCTTT.

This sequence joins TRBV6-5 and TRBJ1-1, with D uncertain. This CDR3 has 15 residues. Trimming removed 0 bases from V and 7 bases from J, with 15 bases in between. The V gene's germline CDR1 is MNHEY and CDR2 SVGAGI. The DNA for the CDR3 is TGTGCCAGCAGTTACTCCACCGACGGGTTGGGTGAAGCTTTCTTT. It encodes CASSYSTDGLGEAFF.

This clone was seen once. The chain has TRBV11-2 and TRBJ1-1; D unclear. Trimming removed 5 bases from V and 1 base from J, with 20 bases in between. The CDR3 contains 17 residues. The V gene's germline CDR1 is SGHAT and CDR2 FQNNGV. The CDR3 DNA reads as TGTGCCAGCAGCCAGAGGCAGAGGAGGACGGGGAACACTGAAGCTTTCTTT. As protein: CASSQRQRRTGNTEAFF.

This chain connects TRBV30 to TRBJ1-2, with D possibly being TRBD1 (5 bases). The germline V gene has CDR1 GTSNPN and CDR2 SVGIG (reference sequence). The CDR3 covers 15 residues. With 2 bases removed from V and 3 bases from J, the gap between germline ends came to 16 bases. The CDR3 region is CAWSLGAPRDYGYTF. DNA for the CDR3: TGTGCCTGGAGTCTTGGGGCCCCCCGAGACTATGGCTACACCTTC.

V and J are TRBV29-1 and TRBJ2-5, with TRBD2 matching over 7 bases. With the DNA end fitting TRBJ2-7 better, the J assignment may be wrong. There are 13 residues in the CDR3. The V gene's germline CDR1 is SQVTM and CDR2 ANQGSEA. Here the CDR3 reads CSVEGGSNYEQYF. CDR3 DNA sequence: TGCAGCGTTGAGGGAGGGTCAAACTACGAGCAGTACTTC.

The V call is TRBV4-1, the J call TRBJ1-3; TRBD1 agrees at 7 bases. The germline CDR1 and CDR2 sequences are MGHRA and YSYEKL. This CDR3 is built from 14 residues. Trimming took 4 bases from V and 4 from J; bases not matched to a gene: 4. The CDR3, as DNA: TGCGCCAGCAGCCTATCGACAGGGGGAAACACCATATATTTT. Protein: CASSLSTGGNTIYF.

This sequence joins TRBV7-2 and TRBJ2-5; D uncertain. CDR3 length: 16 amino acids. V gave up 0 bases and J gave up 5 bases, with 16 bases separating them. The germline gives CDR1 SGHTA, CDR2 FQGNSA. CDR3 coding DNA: TGTGCCAGCAGCTTAGCGCGTGCACGATCTATGGAGACCCAGTACTTC. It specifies CASSLARARSMETQYF.

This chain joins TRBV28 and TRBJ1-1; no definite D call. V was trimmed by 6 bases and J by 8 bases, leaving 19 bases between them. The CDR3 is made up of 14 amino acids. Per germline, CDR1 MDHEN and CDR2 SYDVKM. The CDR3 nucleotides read TGTGCCAGCAGCGACCTCCAGCCAGGCCGAGAAGCTTTCTTT. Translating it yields CASSDLQPGREAFF.

Here the CDR3 DNA reads TGCGCCAGCAGCCAGCCTACAGAGTCCCTTCGGTATGGCTACACCTTC. Its translation is CASSQPTESLRYGYTF. The chain employs TRBV4-1 and TRBJ1-2, with D unclear. CDR3 size: 16 residues. The germline gives CDR1 MGHRA, CDR2 YSYEKL. V dropped 3 bases and J dropped 5 bases, with 19 bases sitting between them.

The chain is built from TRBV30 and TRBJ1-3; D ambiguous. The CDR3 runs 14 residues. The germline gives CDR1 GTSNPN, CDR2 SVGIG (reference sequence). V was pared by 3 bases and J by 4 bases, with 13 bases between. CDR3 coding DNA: TGTGCCTGGAGGGTAGACACGTACGGAAACACCATATATTTT. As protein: CAWRVDTYGNTIYF.

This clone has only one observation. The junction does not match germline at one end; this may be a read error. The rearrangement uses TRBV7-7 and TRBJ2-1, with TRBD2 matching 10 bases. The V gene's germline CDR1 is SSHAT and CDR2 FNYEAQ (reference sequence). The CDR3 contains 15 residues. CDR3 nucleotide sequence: TGTGCTAGCAGCTTAGAAGCGGGAGGGCCTAATGAGCAGTTCTTC. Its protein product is CASSLEAGGPNEQFF.

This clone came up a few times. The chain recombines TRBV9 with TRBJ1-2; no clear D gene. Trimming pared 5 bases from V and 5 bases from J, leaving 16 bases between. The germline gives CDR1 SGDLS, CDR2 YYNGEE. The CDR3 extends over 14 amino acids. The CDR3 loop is CASRSEGGRYGYTF. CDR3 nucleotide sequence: TGTGCCAGCAGAAGTGAGGGCGGTCGGTATGGCTACACCTTC.

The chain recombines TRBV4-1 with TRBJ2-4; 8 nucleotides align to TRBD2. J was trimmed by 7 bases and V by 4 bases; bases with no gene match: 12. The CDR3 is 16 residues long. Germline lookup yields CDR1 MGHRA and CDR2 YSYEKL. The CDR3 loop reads CASSLSGLAGLNIQYF. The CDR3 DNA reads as TGCGCCAGCAGCCTAAGTGGGCTAGCGGGTCTCAACATTCAGTACTTC.

Here the CDR3 reads CASSLGRLYSYEQYF. The CDR3 DNA reads as TGTGCCAGCAGTTTGGGCAGACTATACTCCTACGAGCAGTACTTC. The rearrangement joins TRBV28 to TRBJ2-7; tentatively, D is TRBD2 (5 bases). CDR3 length: 15 amino acids. Germline CDR1 MDHEN, CDR2 SYDVKM. The V and J ends lost 3 bases and 0 bases respectively, with 12 bases between them.